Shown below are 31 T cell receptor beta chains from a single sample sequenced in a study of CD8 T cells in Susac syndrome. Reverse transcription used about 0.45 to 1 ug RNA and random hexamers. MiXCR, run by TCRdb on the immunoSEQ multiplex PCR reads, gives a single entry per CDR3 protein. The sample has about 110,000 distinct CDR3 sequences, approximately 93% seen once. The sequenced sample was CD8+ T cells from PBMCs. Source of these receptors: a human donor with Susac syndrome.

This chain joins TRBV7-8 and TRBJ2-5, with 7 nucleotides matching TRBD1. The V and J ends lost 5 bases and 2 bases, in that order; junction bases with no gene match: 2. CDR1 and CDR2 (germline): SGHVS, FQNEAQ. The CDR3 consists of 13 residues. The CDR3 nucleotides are TGTGCCAGCAGCATGGGACAGCAAGAGACCCAGTACTTC. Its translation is CASSMGQQETQYF.

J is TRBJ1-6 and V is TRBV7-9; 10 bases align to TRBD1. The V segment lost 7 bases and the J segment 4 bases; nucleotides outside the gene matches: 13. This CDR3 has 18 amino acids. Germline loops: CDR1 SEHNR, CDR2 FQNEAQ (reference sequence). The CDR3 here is CASTGPGQGNAYNSPLHF. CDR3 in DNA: TGTGCCAGCACCGGACCGGGACAGGGGAACGCTTATAATTCACCCCTCCACTTT.

CDR3 nucleotides: TGCAGTGCTGGACTAGCGGGATTCACAGATACGCAGTATTTT. It is translated as CSAGLAGFTDTQYF. The rearrangement links TRBV20-1 to TRBJ2-3, with TRBD2 matching 12 bases. The CDR3 totals 14 residues. After removal of 5 bases from V and 2 bases from J, the junction contained 2 bases not matched to a gene. CDR1 DFQATT and CDR2 SNEGSKA come from the germline V gene (reference sequence).

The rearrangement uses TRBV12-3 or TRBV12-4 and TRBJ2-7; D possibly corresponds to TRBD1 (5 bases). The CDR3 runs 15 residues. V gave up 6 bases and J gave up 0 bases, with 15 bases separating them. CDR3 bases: TGTGCCAGCAGCTTACAGGAGACGGCCTCCTACGAGCAGTACTTC. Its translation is CASSLQETASYEQYF.

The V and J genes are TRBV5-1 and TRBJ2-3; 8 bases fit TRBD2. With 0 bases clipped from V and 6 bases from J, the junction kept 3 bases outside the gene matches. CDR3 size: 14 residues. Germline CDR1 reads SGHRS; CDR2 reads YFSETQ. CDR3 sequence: CASSLGTSSDTQYF. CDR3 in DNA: TGCGCCAGCAGCTTGGGGACTAGCTCTGATACGCAGTATTTT. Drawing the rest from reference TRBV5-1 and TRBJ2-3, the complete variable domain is KAGVTQTPRYLIKTRGQQVTLSCSPISGHRSVSWYQQTPGQGLQFLFEYFSETQRNKGNFPGRFSGRQFSNSRSEMNVSTLELGDSALYLCASSLGTSSDTQYFGPGTRLTVL.

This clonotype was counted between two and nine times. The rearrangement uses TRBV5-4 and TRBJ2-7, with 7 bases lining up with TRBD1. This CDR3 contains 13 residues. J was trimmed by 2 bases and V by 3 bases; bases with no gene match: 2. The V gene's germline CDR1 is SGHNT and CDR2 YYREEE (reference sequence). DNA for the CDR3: TGTGCCAGCAGCTCCGGGACAGCCTACGAGCAGTACTTC. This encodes CASSSGTAYEQYF. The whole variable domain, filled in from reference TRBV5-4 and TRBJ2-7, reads ETGVTQSPTHLIKTRGQQVTLRCSSQSGHNTVSWYQQALGQGPQFIFQYYREEENGRGNFPPRFSGLQFPNYSSELNVNALELDDSALYLCASSSGTAYEQYFGPGTRLTVT.

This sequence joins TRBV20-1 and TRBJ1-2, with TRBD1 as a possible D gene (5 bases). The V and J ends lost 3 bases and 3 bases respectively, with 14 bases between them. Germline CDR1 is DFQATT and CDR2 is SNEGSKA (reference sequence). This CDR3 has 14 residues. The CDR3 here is CSARVSQVHYGYTF. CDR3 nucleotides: TGCAGTGCTAGGGTATCACAGGTGCACTATGGCTACACCTTC.

The CDR3 nucleotides read TGTGCCAGCAGCTCCCCAGAGAACACTGAAGCTTTCTTT. Translation: CASSSPENTEAFF. J is TRBJ1-1 and V is TRBV5-5; D unclear. V gave up 3 bases and J gave up 1 base, with 7 bases separating them. Germline CDR1 and CDR2: SGHKS and YYEKEE (reference sequence). The CDR3 covers 13 residues.

The CDR3 DNA reads as TGCAGTGCTAGGACTAGAAACTACAATGAGCAGTTCTTC. This encodes CSARTRNYNEQFF. This chain links TRBV20-1 with TRBJ2-1, with TRBD2 as a possible D gene (6 bases). CDR1 and CDR2 from the germline V gene are DFQATT and SNEGSKA (reference sequence). Deletions cut 3 bases from V and 3 bases from J, with 9 bases between. CDR3 length equals 13 residues.

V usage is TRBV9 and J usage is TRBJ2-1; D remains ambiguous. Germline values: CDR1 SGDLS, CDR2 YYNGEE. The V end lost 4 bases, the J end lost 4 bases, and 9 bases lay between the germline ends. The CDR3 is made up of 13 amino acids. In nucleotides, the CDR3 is TGTGCCAGCAGCTCTGGACGGTACAATGAGCAGTTCTTC. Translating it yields CASSSGRYNEQFF.

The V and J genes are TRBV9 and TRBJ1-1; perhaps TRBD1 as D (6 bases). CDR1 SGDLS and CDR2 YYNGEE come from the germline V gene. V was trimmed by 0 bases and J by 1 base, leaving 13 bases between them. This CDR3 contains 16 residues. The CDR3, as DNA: TGTGCCAGCAGCGTAGGCGGGGACACGAGGAACACTGAAGCTTTCTTT. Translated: CASSVGGDTRNTEAFF.

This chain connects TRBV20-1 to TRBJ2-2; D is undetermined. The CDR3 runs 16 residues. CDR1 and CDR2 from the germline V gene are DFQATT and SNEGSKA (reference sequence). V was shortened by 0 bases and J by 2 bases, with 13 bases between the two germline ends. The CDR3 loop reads CSARDDQFVNTGELFF. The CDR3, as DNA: TGCAGTGCTAGAGATGATCAGTTTGTAAACACCGGGGAGCTGTTTTTT.

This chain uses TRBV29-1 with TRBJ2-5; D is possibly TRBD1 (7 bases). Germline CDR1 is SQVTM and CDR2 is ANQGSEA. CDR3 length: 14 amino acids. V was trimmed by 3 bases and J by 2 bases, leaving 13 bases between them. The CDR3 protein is CSVDTTGRQETQYF. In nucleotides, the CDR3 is TGCAGCGTTGACACGACAGGGAGGCAAGAGACCCAGTACTTC. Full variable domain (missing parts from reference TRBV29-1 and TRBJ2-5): SAVISQKPSRDICQRGTSLTIQCQVDSQVTMMFWYRQQPGQSLTLIATANQGSEATYESGFVIDKFPISRPNLTFSTLTVSNMSPEDSSIYLCSVDTTGRQETQYFGPGTRLLVL.

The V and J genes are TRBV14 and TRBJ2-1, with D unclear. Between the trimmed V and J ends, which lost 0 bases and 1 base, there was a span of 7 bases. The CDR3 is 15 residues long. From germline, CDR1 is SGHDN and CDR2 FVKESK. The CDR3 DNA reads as TGTGCCAGCAGCCAAGATGCCAATTCCTACAATGAGCAGTTCTTC. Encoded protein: CASSQDANSYNEQFF.

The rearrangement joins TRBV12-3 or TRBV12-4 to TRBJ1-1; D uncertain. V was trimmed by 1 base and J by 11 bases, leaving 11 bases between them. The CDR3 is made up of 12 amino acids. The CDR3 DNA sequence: TGTGCCAGCAGTTTAGAGTCAATATGGGCTTTCTTT. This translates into CASSLESIWAFF.

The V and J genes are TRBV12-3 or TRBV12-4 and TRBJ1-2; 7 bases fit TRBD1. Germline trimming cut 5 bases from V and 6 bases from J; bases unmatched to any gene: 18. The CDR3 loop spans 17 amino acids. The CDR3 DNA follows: TGTGCCAGCAGTCTTTCAGGGGGGGACACCAAGAAAGATGGCTACACCTTC. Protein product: CASSLSGGDTKKDGYTF.

Here the CDR3 reads CASSHGAPYEQYF. For the CDR3, the DNA is TGTGCCAGCAGCCATGGGGCTCCCTACGAGCAGTACTTC. The chain couples TRBV4-2 to TRBJ2-7, with TRBD1 as a possible D gene (5 bases). V lost 3 bases to trimming and J lost 2 bases, with 8 bases between them. Germline CDR1 LGHNA, CDR2 YNFKEQ. The CDR3 runs 13 residues.

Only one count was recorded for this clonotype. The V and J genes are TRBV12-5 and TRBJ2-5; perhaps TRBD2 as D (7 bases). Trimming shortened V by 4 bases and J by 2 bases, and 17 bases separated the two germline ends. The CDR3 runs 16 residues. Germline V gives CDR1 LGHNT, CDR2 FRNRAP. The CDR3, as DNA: TGTGCTAGTGGTTCCCCTGGGGGGGCCGTTCAAGAGACCCAGTACTTC. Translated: CASGSPGGAVQETQYF.

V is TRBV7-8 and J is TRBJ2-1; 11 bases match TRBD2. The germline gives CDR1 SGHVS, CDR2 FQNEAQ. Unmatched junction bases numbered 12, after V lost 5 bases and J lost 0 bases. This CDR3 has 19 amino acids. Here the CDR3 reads CASSGPGLAVTTSYNEQFF. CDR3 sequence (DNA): TGTGCCAGCAGCGGACCGGGACTAGCGGTGACTACCTCCTACAATGAGCAGTTCTTC.

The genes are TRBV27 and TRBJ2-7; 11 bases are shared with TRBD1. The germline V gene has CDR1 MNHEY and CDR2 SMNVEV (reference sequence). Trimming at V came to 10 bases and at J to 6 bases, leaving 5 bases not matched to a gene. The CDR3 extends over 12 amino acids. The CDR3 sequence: CATGQGAVEQYF. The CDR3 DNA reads TGTGCCACCGGACAGGGGGCTGTCGAGCAGTACTTC.

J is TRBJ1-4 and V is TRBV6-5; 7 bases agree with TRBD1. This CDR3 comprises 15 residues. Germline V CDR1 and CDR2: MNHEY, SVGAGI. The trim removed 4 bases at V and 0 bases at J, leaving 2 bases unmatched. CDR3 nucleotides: TGTGCCAGCAGTTCGACAGGGTCAACTAATGAAAAACTGTTTTTT. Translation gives CASSSTGSTNEKLFF.

Written as DNA, the CDR3 is TGTGCCAGCAGTGAAGAGTCAGGGCATGGCTACACCTTC. Residues: CASSEESGHGYTF. This chain uses TRBV2 with TRBJ1-2; D possibly corresponds to TRBD1 (5 bases). The CDR3 runs to 13 residues. V was shortened by 1 base and J by 6 bases, with 9 bases between the two germline ends. Per germline, CDR1 SNHLY and CDR2 FYNNEI.

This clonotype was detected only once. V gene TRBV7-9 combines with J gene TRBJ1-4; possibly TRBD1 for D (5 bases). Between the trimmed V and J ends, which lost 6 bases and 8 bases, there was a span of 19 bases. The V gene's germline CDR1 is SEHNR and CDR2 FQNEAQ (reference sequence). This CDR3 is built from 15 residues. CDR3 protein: CASSLLALGAEKLFF. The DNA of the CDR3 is TGTGCCAGCAGTTTACTTGCCCTCGGGGCGGAAAAACTGTTTTTT.

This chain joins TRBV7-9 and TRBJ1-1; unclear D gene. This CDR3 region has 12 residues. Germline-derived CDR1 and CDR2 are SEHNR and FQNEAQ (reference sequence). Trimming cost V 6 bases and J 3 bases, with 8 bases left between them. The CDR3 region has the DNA TGTGCCAGCAGTCTAGGTTACACTGAAGCTTTCTTT. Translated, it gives CASSLGYTEAFF.

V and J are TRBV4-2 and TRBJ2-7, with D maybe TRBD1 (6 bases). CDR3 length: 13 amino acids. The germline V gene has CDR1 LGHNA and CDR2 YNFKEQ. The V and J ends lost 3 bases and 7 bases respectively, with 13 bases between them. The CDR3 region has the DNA TGTGCCAGCAGCCATACAGGGTCACGGGAGCAGTACTTC. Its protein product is CASSHTGSREQYF.

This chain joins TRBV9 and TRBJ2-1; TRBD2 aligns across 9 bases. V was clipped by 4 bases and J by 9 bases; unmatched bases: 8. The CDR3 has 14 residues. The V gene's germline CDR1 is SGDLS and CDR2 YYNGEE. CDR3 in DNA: TGTGCCAGCAGCCTCAGCGGGGGGCGGGGTGAGCAGTTCTTC. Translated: CASSLSGGRGEQFF. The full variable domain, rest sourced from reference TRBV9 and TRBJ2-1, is DSGVTQTPKHLITATGQRVTLRCSPRSGDLSVYWYQQSLDQGLQFLIQYYNGEERAKGNILERFSAQQFPDLHSELNLSSLELGDSALYFCASSLSGGRGEQFFGPGTRLTVL.

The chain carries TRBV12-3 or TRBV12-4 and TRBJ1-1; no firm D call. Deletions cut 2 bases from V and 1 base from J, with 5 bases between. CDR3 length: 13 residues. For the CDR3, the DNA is TGTGCCAGCAGTTTAATGGAGAACACTGAAGCTTTCTTT. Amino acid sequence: CASSLMENTEAFF.

The CDR3 coding sequence is TGTGCCAGCAGCTTGGCAGACTCAGGAGCAGATACGCAGTATTTT. This encodes CASSLADSGADTQYF. V usage is TRBV5-4 and J usage is TRBJ2-3; no reliable D call. With 0 bases removed from V and 4 bases from J, the gap between germline ends came to 12 bases. The CDR3 loop spans 15 amino acids. Germline loops: CDR1 SGHNT, CDR2 YYREEE (reference sequence).

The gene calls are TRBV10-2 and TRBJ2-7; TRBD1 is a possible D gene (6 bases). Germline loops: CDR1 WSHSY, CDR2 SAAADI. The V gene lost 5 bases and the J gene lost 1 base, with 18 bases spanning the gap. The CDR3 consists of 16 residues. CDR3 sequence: CASSSPDSKGSYEQYF. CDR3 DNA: TGCGCCAGCAGTTCCCCGGACAGTAAAGGGTCCTACGAGCAGTACTTC.

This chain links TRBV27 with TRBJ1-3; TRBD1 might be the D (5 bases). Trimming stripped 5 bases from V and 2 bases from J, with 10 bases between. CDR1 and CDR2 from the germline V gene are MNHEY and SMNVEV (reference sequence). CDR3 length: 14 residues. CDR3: CASSVQGTGNTIYF. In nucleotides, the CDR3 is TGTGCCAGCAGTGTCCAGGGAACTGGAAACACCATATATTTT.

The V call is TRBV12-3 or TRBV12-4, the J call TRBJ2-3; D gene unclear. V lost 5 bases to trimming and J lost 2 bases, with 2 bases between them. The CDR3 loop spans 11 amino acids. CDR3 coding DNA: TGTGCCAGCAGTAACACAGATACGCAGTATTTT. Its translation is CASSNTDTQYF.